The 3 T cell receptor beta chains below all came from one sample that was sequenced in a study of graft-versus-host responses after intestinal transplantation. Clones were sequenced by immunoSEQ multiplex PCR, and TCRdb holds only the in-frame ones, with some missing. The data contain 35,000 to 45,000 clones, approximately 95% of them singletons. This material consisted of PBMCs, taken 734 days after intestinal transplantation. The receptors were sampled from a human patient who received an intestinal transplant, so some T cells may come from the graft donor.

The chain employs TRBV4-2 and TRBJ2-7, with TRBD1 matching over 9 bases. The CDR3 contains 15 residues. Germline trimming cut 4 bases from V and 6 bases from J; bases unmatched to any gene: 10. Germline-derived CDR1 and CDR2 are LGHNA and YNFKEQ. The CDR3 loop is CASSLAGTGSSEQYF. CDR3 nucleotides: TGTGCCAGCAGCCTTGCCGGGACAGGGTCTTCCGAGCAGTACTTC.

The chain links TRBV4-2 to TRBJ2-7; TRBD1 matches at 7 bases. Germline CDR1 and CDR2: LGHNA and YNFKEQ. The ends lost 5 bases at V and 3 bases at J; junction bases unmatched: 1. This CDR3 is built from 12 residues. CDR3 region: CASSGQDYEQYF. The CDR3 bases are TGTGCCAGCAGCGGACAGGACTACGAGCAGTACTTC.

The CDR3 reads CASSVKLAGDPYEQYF. The CDR3 nucleotides are TGTGCCAGCAGCGTGAAACTAGCGGGAGATCCTTACGAGCAGTACTTC. The V gene is TRBV5-6, the J gene TRBJ2-7, with 11 nucleotides matching TRBD2. With V trimmed by 4 bases and J by 4 bases, 10 bases remained unmatched. There are 16 residues in the CDR3. From germline, CDR1 is SGHDT and CDR2 YYEEEE.